This T cell receptor (beta chain) comes out of a study of cytomegalovirus exposure and HLA in healthy donors. Study observations and caveats: Some TCR beta chains (around 160 of them) were listed as cytomegalovirus-associated. Evidence from a later analysis indicated that most CMV-associated TCR beta chains looked HLA-restricted.

The donors gave bone marrow, and they were healthy. 60 Vbeta and 13 Jbeta primers were used in PCR. Profiled with immunoSEQ multiplex PCR; TCRdb holds only in-frame clones, not every one. The table has about 200,000 clones, 70% to 80% seen once. To note about this clone: Its antigen is undetermined.

The receptor comes from a male donor in good health and CMV-seropositive. Material: PBMCs.

The CDR3 sequence: CASSFSSTARGRAFF. The CDR3 coding sequence is TGTGCCAGCAGTTTTTCTTCGACTGCAAGGGGTAGGGCTTTCTTT. This sequence joins TRBV28 and TRBJ1-1; D may be TRBD1 (5 bases). Germline loops: CDR1 MDHEN, CDR2 SYDVKM. The V and J ends lost 3 bases and 11 bases respectively, with 22 bases between them. The CDR3 is 15 amino acids.